The TCR beta chain under discussion was sequenced for a study of a mutant IDH1 vaccine in newly diagnosed glioma. For the study at large: Vaccination followed radiotherapy alone by 4-6 weeks, or accompanied temozolomide cycles.

Time point of the sample: week 23, last vaccination. Vaccinated patients received 300 ug of mutant IDH1 20-mer peptide per dose, with topical imiquimod. Study conclusions and caveats: Vaccination induced immune responses in about 93% of patients.

Clones were sequenced by immunoSEQ multiplex PCR, and TCRdb holds only the in-frame ones, with some missing. The sample lists around 41,000 clones, under 80% occurring once. This clone was detected only a few times. Its antigen is still unknown. CDR1 and CDR2 (germline): SGHTA, FQGNSA. The V segment lost 3 bases and the J segment 8 bases; nucleotides outside the gene matches: 16. CDR3 length: 18 residues. This TCR was sampled from a woman between 40 and 55 years old with glioma. Some clones in this sample may be carry-over from other donors' samples. This chain links TRBV7-2 with TRBJ2-6; the match to TRBD2 covers 7 bases. The specimen comprised PBMCs, sampled from a glioma patient whose treatment included an IDH1 peptide vaccine. CDR3 loop: CASSLGFRGGFATNVLTF. CDR3 nucleotides: TGTGCCAGCAGCTTGGGTTTCCGGGGAGGGTTCGCGACCAACGTCCTGACTTTC.